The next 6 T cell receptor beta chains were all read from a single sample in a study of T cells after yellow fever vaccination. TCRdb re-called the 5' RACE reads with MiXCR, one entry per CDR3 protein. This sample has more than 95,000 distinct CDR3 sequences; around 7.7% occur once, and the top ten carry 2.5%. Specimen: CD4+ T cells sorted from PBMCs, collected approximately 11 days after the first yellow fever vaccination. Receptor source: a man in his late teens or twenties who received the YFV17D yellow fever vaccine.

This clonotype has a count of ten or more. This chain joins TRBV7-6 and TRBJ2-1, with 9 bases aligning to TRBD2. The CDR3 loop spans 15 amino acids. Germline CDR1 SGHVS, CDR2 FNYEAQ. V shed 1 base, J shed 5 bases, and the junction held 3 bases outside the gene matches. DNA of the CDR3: TGTGCCAGCAGCTTAGGACTAGCGGACAACAATGAGCAGTTCTTC. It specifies CASSLGLADNNEQFF.

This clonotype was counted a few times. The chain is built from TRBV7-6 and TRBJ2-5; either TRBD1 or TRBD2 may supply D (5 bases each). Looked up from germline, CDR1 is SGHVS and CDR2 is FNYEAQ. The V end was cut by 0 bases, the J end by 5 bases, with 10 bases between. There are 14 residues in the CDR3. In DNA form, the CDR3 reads TGTGCCAGCAGCTTAGCGGTGGGGGAGGAGACCCAGTACTTC. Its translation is CASSLAVGEETQYF.

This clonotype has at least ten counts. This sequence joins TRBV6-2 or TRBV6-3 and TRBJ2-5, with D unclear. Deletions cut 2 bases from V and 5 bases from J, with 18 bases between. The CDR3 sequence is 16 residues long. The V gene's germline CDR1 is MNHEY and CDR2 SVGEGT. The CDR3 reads CASSYPFGLLEETQYF. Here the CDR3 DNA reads TGTGCCAGCAGTTACCCTTTCGGCCTCTTGGAGGAGACCCAGTACTTC.

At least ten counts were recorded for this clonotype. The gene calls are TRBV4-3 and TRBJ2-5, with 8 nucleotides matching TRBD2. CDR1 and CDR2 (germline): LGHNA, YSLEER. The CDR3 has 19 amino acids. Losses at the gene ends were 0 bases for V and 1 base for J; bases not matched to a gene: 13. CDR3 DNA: TGCGCCAGCAGCCAAGAAGCCTTCCGGAGCGGGGGTGTCCAAGAGACCCAGTACTTC. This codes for CASSQEAFRSGGVQETQYF.

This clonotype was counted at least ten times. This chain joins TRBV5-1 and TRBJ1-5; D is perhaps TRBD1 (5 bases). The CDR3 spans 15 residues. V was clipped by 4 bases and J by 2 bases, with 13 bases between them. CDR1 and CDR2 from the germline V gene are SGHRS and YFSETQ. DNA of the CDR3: TGCGCCAGCAGCCCGGTGGGGGGGGGCAATCAGCCCCAGCATTTT. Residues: CASSPVGGGNQPQHF.

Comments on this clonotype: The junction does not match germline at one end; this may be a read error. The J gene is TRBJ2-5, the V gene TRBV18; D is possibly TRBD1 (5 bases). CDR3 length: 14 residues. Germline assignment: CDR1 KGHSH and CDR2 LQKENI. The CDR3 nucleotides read TGTGCCAGCTCACCAGCCGGCAGGGAACAGACCCACTACTTC. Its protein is CASSPAGREQTHYF. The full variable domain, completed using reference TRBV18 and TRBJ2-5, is NAGVMQNPRHLVRRRGQEARLRCSPMKGHSHVYWYRQLPEEGLKFMVYLQKENIIDESGMPKERFSAEFPKEGPSILRIQQVVRGDSAAYFCASSPAGREQTHYFGPGTRLLVL.